Following are 18 T cell receptor beta chains from one sample sequenced in a study of T-cell memory formation after mild COVID-19. TCRdb reanalysed the 5' RACE reads using MiXCR and keeps one entry per CDR3 protein. The sample lists just under 350,000 distinct CDR3 sequences; 13% were seen once. The material sequenced was PBMCs or a T cell subset sorted from them (not recorded which). Receptors originate from a man between 18 and 29 years old who had mild COVID-19 (a few samples of this study predate the infection). Cell type and time point are not known.

The sample holds many counts of this clonotype. This chain connects TRBV6-2 or TRBV6-3 to TRBJ2-4; possibly TRBD1 for D (6 bases). Per germline, CDR1 MNHEY and CDR2 SVGEGT. The CDR3 consists of 14 residues. The V gene lost 2 bases and the J gene lost 1 base, with 6 bases spanning the gap. CDR3 in DNA: TGTGCCAGCAGTTACGACAGGGCCAAAAACATTCAGTACTTC. As protein: CASSYDRAKNIQYF.

The rearrangement uses TRBV29-1 and TRBJ1-4; 9 nucleotides match TRBD1. From germline, CDR1 is SQVTM and CDR2 ANQGSEA. The length of the CDR3 is 12 residues. J gave up 5 bases and V 8 bases, and 3 bases lay outside the gene matches. The CDR3 sequence is CSYGTGNEKLFF. The DNA of the CDR3 is TGCAGCTATGGGACAGGGAATGAAAAACTGTTTTTT.

This clonotype was seen more than once but under ten times. The chain combines TRBV20-1 with TRBJ2-3; 7 bases line up with TRBD2. CDR1 is DFQATT and CDR2 is SNEGSKA in the germline V gene (reference sequence). The CDR3 loop spans 13 amino acids. J gave up 9 bases and V 2 bases, and 8 bases lay outside the gene matches. CDR3 DNA: TGCAGTGCTAGATTGGCGGGGGACGGAACGCAGTATTTT. Translation: CSARLAGDGTQYF.

The chain recombines TRBV4-2 with TRBJ2-1; D tentatively fits TRBD1 or TRBD2 (5 bases each). Deletions cut 0 bases from V and 8 bases from J, with 14 bases between. The CDR3 contains 15 residues. Germline V lookup: CDR1 LGHNA, CDR2 YNFKEQ. CDR3 sequence reads: CASSQDLGGDDEQFF. Written as DNA, the CDR3 is TGTGCCAGCAGCCAAGATCTAGGTGGGGACGATGAGCAGTTCTTC.

This clonotype was counted a few times. The chain links TRBV7-9 to TRBJ2-6; possibly TRBD1 for D (5 bases). Trimming cost V 7 bases and J 1 base, with 20 bases left between them. Looked up from germline, CDR1 is SEHNR and CDR2 is FQNEAQ (reference sequence). The CDR3 is 18 amino acids. DNA of the CDR3: TGTGCCAGCAATTGGGGCGGACACGCTAGGTCTGGGGCCAACGTCCTGACTTTC. Translated: CASNWGGHARSGANVLTF.

The V gene is TRBV7-9, the J gene TRBJ2-3; D gene uncertain. V dropped 1 base and J dropped 2 bases, with 7 bases sitting between them. The CDR3 totals 14 residues. Germline loops: CDR1 SEHNR, CDR2 FQNEAQ (reference sequence). This CDR3 is CASSLELNTDTQYF. The CDR3 DNA follows: TGTGCCAGCAGCTTAGAACTGAACACAGATACGCAGTATTTT.

This clonotype showed up just a few times. The CDR3 nucleotides are TGTGCCAGCAGTGAACCGGGACAGGGGGCTTACACTGAAGCTTTCTTT. Translation gives CASSEPGQGAYTEAFF. The chain combines TRBV2 with TRBJ1-1, with 12 bases matching TRBD1. V dropped 2 bases and J dropped 3; count of bases not matched to a gene: 4. Germline lookup yields CDR1 SNHLY and CDR2 FYNNEI. The CDR3 is made up of 16 amino acids.

The table lists this clonotype with a few counts. This chain uses TRBV28 with TRBJ2-4; the D is unclear. Trimming took off 2 bases at V and 0 bases at J, with 5 bases between the two ends. This CDR3 region has 14 residues. CDR1 and CDR2 from the germline V gene are MDHEN and SYDVKM. CDR3 amino acids: CASSLQLAKNIQYF. In DNA form, the CDR3 reads TGTGCCAGCAGTTTACAGCTAGCCAAAAACATTCAGTACTTC.

This chain joins TRBV6-2 or TRBV6-3 and TRBJ1-2; 7 bases fit TRBD1. V was clipped by 7 bases and J by 4 bases; unmatched bases: 9. Germline assignment: CDR1 MNHEY and CDR2 SVGEGT. This CDR3 contains 14 residues. The CDR3 here is CASTKDRQSYGYTF. The CDR3 bases are TGTGCCAGCACGAAGGACAGGCAATCCTATGGCTACACCTTC.

Of note for this clonotype: A read error may explain this, as a much larger clone is one base away. The chain couples TRBV7-2 to TRBJ2-1; no clear D gene. The V and J ends lost 1 base and 4 bases respectively, with 8 bases between them. The CDR3 length is 14 residues. Per the germline V gene, CDR1 is SGHTA and CDR2 is FQGNSA. CDR3 protein: CASSLVDGYNEQFF. The CDR3 DNA follows: TGTGCCAGCAGCTTAGTAGATGGATACAATGAGCAGTTCTTC.

This clonotype was observed a handful of times. V usage is TRBV6-1 and J usage is TRBJ2-5; tentatively, D is TRBD2 (6 bases). Germline lookup yields CDR1 MNHNS and CDR2 SASEGT. The CDR3 runs 15 residues. V lost 4 bases to trimming and J lost 4 bases, with 16 bases between them. The CDR3 sequence is CASSVSPTEGETQYF. The DNA of the CDR3 is TGTGCCAGCAGTGTTTCTCCCACGGAGGGAGAGACCCAGTACTTC.

This clonotype was seen a handful of times. The V gene is TRBV30, the J gene TRBJ2-7; D gene unclear. The CDR3 is 15 amino acids. V dropped 1 base and J dropped 3 bases, with 16 bases sitting between them. Germline V gene sequence: CDR1 GTSNPN, CDR2 SVGIG (reference sequence). Here the CDR3 reads CAWSAPRVVRYEQYF. For the CDR3, the DNA is TGTGCCTGGAGTGCACCACGGGTAGTACGCTACGAGCAGTACTTC.

This clonotype was counted between two and nine times. This chain joins TRBV5-1 and TRBJ1-2; 7 positions match TRBD1. Per the germline V gene, CDR1 is SGHRS and CDR2 is YFSETQ. The ends lost 2 bases at V and 4 bases at J; junction bases unmatched: 8. The CDR3 consists of 15 residues. The CDR3 nucleotides are TGCGCCAGCAGCTTAGGCTCGGGACAGTTCTATGGCTACACCTTC. This translates into CASSLGSGQFYGYTF. The whole variable domain, filled in from reference TRBV5-1 and TRBJ1-2, reads KAGVTQTPRYLIKTRGQQVTLSCSPISGHRSVSWYQQTPGQGLQFLFEYFSETQRNKGNFPGRFSGRQFSNSRSEMNVSTLELGDSALYLCASSLGSGQFYGYTFGSGTRLTVV.

This clonotype was observed a handful of times. V is TRBV20-1 and J is TRBJ2-3; no reliable D call. The CDR3 is 17 amino acids. With 0 bases removed from V and 7 bases from J, the gap between germline ends came to 23 bases. The germline CDR1 and CDR2 sequences are DFQATT and SNEGSKA (reference sequence). The chain's CDR3 is CSARERLGLSFGYTQYF. The CDR3 bases are TGCAGTGCTAGAGAACGCTTGGGGTTGTCTTTTGGGTATACGCAGTATTTT.

The table lists this clonotype with a few counts. V gene TRBV24-1 combines with J gene TRBJ2-1, with D tentatively TRBD2 (6 bases). The V and J ends lost 0 bases and 6 bases respectively, with 14 bases between them. There are 16 residues in the CDR3. Germline V gene sequence: CDR1 KGHDR, CDR2 SFDVKD. The CDR3 coding sequence is TGTGCCACCAGTGATTTGGGGTTGAGCGGGCGCAATGAGCAGTTCTTC. The encoded protein is CATSDLGLSGRNEQFF.

The rearrangement links TRBV4-2 to TRBJ2-1, with 10 bases that match TRBD2. The J segment lost 9 bases and the V segment lost 0 bases, leaving 11 bases of the junction unmatched. The CDR3 totals 17 residues. Germline-derived CDR1 and CDR2 are LGHNA and YNFKEQ. The CDR3 DNA is TGTGCCAGCAGCCAAGACCCCGTGGAGCGGGGGGGCGCTGAGCAGTTCTTC. This encodes CASSQDPVERGGAEQFF.

V usage is TRBV5-6 and J usage is TRBJ1-3; D is unresolved. The CDR3 is made up of 14 amino acids. The V gene's germline CDR1 is SGHDT and CDR2 YYEEEE. Trimming cost V 0 bases and J 0 bases, with 4 bases left between them. The DNA for the CDR3 is TGTGCCAGCAGCTTGGTGGACTCTGGAAACACCATATATTTT. This gives the protein CASSLVDSGNTIYF.

This sequence joins TRBV5-6 and TRBJ2-7; 9 bases map to TRBD1. The CDR3 is made up of 15 amino acids. Germline V gene data show CDR1 as SGHDT and CDR2 as YYEEEE. J lost 4 bases, V lost 4 bases, and 9 bases had no gene match. The CDR3 bases are TGTGCCAGCAGCGATCCGGGACAGGGACAATACGAGCAGTACTTC. It is translated as CASSDPGQGQYEQYF.